The entry below describes one T cell receptor beta chain. Its specificity is unknown. Data came from immunoSEQ multiplex PCR; TCRdb stores just in-frame clones and leaves some out. Of fewer than 120,000 clones listed, about 87% are singletons. The sample belongs to a study of T cell responses to AZD1222 COVID-19 vaccine. For the study at large: Timing groups of about 4 and about 12 weeks for second doses were pooled. Study-wide findings and caveats: Among spike-specific TCRs, nearly half reportedly target unmutated variant regions. There were repertoire samples only from the period after the peak T cell response. Dominant at 160-218 and 743-854, vaccine-associated CD4 TCRs also spanned spike.

Germline CDR1 GTSNPN, CDR2 SVGIG (reference sequence). The length of the CDR3 is 14 residues. V gave up 4 bases and J gave up 0 bases; unmatched junction bases: 5. This chain connects TRBV30 to TRBJ2-7; 8 bases map to TRBD2. The specimen was peripheral blood, collected on day 0 of AZD1222 vaccination. This TCR was recovered from an adult in good health. CDR3 residues: CAWKTSGTSYEQYF. For the CDR3, the DNA is TGTGCCTGGAAAACTAGCGGAACCTCCTACGAGCAGTACTTC.